The clone carrying this T cell receptor beta chain has a handful of counts. Its antigen is undetermined. This specimen belongs to a study of CD8+ T cells in alopecia areata. Findings of the study overall: Alphabeta T cells residing in normal skin are also sequenced in scalp samples. Across lesional scalp, and particularly alopecia totalis/universalis, clonality surpassed that of normal scalp. Patients shared TCRs less clearly than mice did, possibly owing to HLA.

The CDR3 extends over 16 amino acids. CDR1 and CDR2 from the germline V gene are SGHDN and FVKESK. The V gene end was trimmed by 1 base and the J gene end by 5 bases; junction bases not matched to a gene: 5. As the sequencing template, cDNA was produced by extracting RNA and reverse transcribing it. The table came from immunoSEQ multiplex PCR; TCRdb's copy has only in-frame clones and leaves some out. Found here are hundreds of thousands of clones, about 53% of them singletons; the top ten hold approximately 0.45%. This rearrangement joins TRBV14 to TRBJ2-3; 11 positions agree with TRBD2. The clonotype originates from a human donor with alopecia areata. The source was CD4+ T cells sorted from blood, collected at week 0. The CDR3 DNA sequence: TGTGCCAGCAGCCAAGCCCTAGCGGGGGGCCAAGATACGCAGTATTTT. Translated, it gives CASSQALAGGQDTQYF.